A selection of T cell receptor beta chains follows, all from one sample in a study of shared clonotypes between healthy human individuals. The protocol was immunoSEQ multiplex PCR, while the TCRdb copy is restricted to in-frame clones and leaves out a portion. The sample has some 690,000 clones; 90% are singletons. The sample comprised memory CD8+ T cells from PBMCs. The origin of the receptors is a man between 18 and 35 years old in good health. Some clones in this sample may be carry-over from other donors' samples. Each CDR3 is given with its conserved first and last residue. D genes are given only for firm matches. Rows may omit the clone size; those that give it use once, few, many or a size class.

TRBD2	-	TRBV6-5	TRBJ2-1	CASRLAGGPYNEQFF	TGTGCCAGCAGGTTAGCGGGAGGGCCCTACAATGAGCAGTTCTTC
TRBD2	once	TRBV27	TRBJ2-2	CASSLSGLAGAIRPGTGELFF	TGTGCCAGCAGTTTATCCGGACTAGCGGGAGCTATCCGGCCGGGCACCGGGGAGCTGTTTTTT
TRBD2	-	TRBV9	TRBJ2-7	CASSVAASGSYEQYF	TGTGCCAGCAGCGTGGCCGCTAGCGGATCCTACGAGCAGTACTTC
TRBD2	-	TRBV7-9	TRBJ2-1	CASSPQLAGVNNEQFF	TGTGCCAGCAGCCCTCAACTAGCGGGAGTCAACAATGAGCAGTTCTTC
-	-	TRBV19	TRBJ2-7	CASGWPGEQYF	TGTGCCAGTGGCTGGCCGGGCGAGCAGTACTTC
TRBD1	-	TRBV15	TRBJ1-2	CATSRDAGGGGYTF	TGTGCCACCAGCAGAGATGCAGGGGGCGGTGGCTACACCTTC
-	-	TRBV5-4	TRBJ2-4	CASSLSTGPKNIQYF	TGTGCCAGCAGCTTGAGTACAGGCCCCAAAAACATTCAGTACTTC
-	few	TRBV7-8	TRBJ2-1	CASSPSGEWENEQFF	TGTGCCAGCAGCCCCTCGGGGGAGTGGGAAAATGAGCAGTTCTTC
-	-	TRBV30	TRBJ2-3	CAWTHAVSTDTQYF	TGTGCCTGGACTCACGCAGTAAGCACAGATACGCAGTATTTT
-	-	TRBV4-3	TRBJ2-5	CASSQTHWGGQETQYF	TGCGCCAGCAGCCAGACCCACTGGGGCGGACAAGAGACCCAGTACTTC
-	-	TRBV27	TRBJ2-7	CASGGRYYEQYF	TGTGCCAGCGGGGGACGGTACTACGAGCAGTACTTC
TRBD2	few	TRBV13	TRBJ2-7	CASSPRFESGSLGYEQYF	TGTGCCAGCAGCCCGCGATTTGAAAGCGGGAGTCTGGGGTACGAGCAGTACTTC
TRBD1	-	TRBV6-5	TRBJ1-1	CASSWAGGTEAFF	TGTGCCAGCAGTTGGGCAGGGGGCACTGAAGCTTTCTTT
TRBD1	-	TRBV19	TRBJ1-2	CASSQLGQGNGYTF	TGTGCCAGTAGCCAACTGGGACAGGGAAATGGCTACACCTTC
-	-	TRBV29-1	TRBJ2-7	CSVGSHLSYEQYF	TGCAGCGTTGGGTCCCACCTCTCCTACGAGCAGTACTTC
-	-	TRBV28	TRBJ1-3	CASSSNREAGNTIYF	TGTGCCAGCAGTTCTAACAGGGAAGCGGGAAACACCATATATTTT
TRBD2	-	TRBV10-3	TRBJ2-7	CAISDFWREGSYEQYF	TGTGCCATCAGTGATTTTTGGAGGGAGGGCTCCTACGAGCAGTACTTC
-	-	TRBV28	TRBJ1-5	CASSFSIAGSNQPQHF	TGTGCCAGCAGTTTTTCGATAGCAGGGAGCAATCAGCCCCAGCATTTT
-	-	TRBV27	TRBJ2-1	CASSLGYYNEQFF	TGTGCCAGCAGTTTGGGGTATTACAATGAGCAGTTCTTC
TRBD1	once	TRBV7-6	TRBJ2-5	CASSFTGDGETQYF	TGTGCCAGCAGCTTCACAGGGGATGGGGAGACCCAGTACTTC
TRBD2	-	TRBV4-1	TRBJ2-1	CASSQAVLLAGVGEQFF	TGCGCCAGCAGCCAAGCGGTTCTACTAGCGGGAGTAGGTGAGCAGTTCTTC
-	-	TRBV5-1	TRBJ2-7	CASSFGRDTYEQYF	TGCGCCAGCAGCTTTGGTCGTGATACCTACGAGCAGTACTTC
TRBD2	-	TRBV11-2	TRBJ2-1	CASSLGRTSGYNEQFF	TGTGCCAGCAGCTTAGGGCGGACTAGCGGATACAATGAGCAGTTCTTC
-	-	TRBV9	TRBJ2-2	CASSHTSTPGELFF	TGTGCCAGCAGCCACACGTCCACCCCCGGGGAGCTGTTTTTT
TRBD1	-	TRBV5-1	TRBJ2-5	CASRETGKFQYF	TGCGCCAGCAGGGAGACAGGGAAGTTTCAGTACTTC
-	-	TRBV28	TRBJ1-2	CASSRPRTLYGYTF	TGTGCCAGCAGTCGACCGAGGACATTATATGGCTACACCTTC
-	-	TRBV11-2	TRBJ2-7	CASSWVKNYEQYF	TGTGCCAGCAGCTGGGTGAAGAACTACGAGCAGTACTTC
-	-	TRBV5-6	TRBJ2-7	CASSLRFLSALEQYF	TGTGCCAGCAGCTTGCGATTTCTTAGCGCCCTCGAGCAGTACTTC
TRBD2	-	TRBV9	TRBJ2-2	CASSPQGGLAETNTGELFF	TGTGCCAGCAGCCCACAAGGGGGACTAGCGGAAACGAACACCGGGGAGCTGTTTTTT
TRBD1	-	TRBV6-5	TRBJ2-3	CASSPQGWRDTQYF	TGTGCCAGCAGTCCACAGGGGTGGAGGGATACGCAGTATTTT
TRBD2	-	TRBV29-1	TRBJ2-1	CSVGLELAGYSSYNEQFF	TGCAGCGTTGGGTTGGAACTAGCGGGATACTCCTCCTACAATGAGCAGTTCTTC
-	-	TRBV9	TRBJ2-7	CASSVGTDPLYEQYF	TGTGCCAGCAGCGTCGGGACCGACCCTTTATACGAGCAGTACTTC
-	-	TRBV6-1	TRBJ1-1	CASSPDLRGDTEAFF	TGTGCCAGCAGCCCCGATTTGAGGGGGGACACTGAAGCTTTCTTT
TRBD2	-	TRBV5-1	TRBJ2-7	CASSWLGTRNEQYF	TGCGCCAGCAGCTGGCTAGGGACTAGGAACGAGCAGTACTTC
TRBD1	-	TRBV11-2	TRBJ2-3	CASSWGQGTDTQYF	TGTGCCAGCAGCTGGGGACAGGGGACAGATACGCAGTATTTT
-	-	TRBV11-1	TRBJ2-6	CASSLGISGANVLTF	TGTGCCAGCAGCTTAGGAATCTCTGGGGCCAACGTCCTGACTTTC
-	-	TRBV2	TRBJ1-2	CASSDVNALYGYTF	TGTGCCAGCAGTGACGTGAACGCCCTCTATGGCTACACCTTC
-	-	TRBV30	TRBJ2-7	CAWRGGSHHLYEQYF	TGTGCCTGGAGGGGGGGTTCGCACCATTTATACGAGCAGTACTTC
-	-	TRBV5-1	TRBJ2-6	CASSLAGDGTGANVLTF	TGCGCCAGCAGCCTAGCCGGCGACGGTACTGGGGCCAACGTCCTGACTTTC
-	once	TRBV28	TRBJ1-5	CASSWIGVGVGQPQHF	TGTGCCAGCAGCTGGATTGGCGTGGGGGTTGGTCAGCCCCAGCATTTT
TRBD2	-	TRBV7-9	TRBJ2-7	CASSSEASGLSREQYF	TGTGCCAGCAGCTCAGAGGCTAGCGGTCTCTCGCGGGAGCAGTACTTC
-	once	TRBV25-1	TRBJ2-2	CASSGRGPATGELFF	TGTGCCAGCAGTGGGAGGGGTCCGGCCACCGGGGAGCTGTTTTTT
TRBD1	-	TRBV6-1	TRBJ1-5	CASSRDRGRLQPQHF	TGTGCCAGCAGTCGAGACAGGGGGCGACTACAGCCCCAGCATTTT
-	-	TRBV28	TRBJ2-6	CASSFVQVSGANVLTF	TGTGCCAGCAGTTTTGTACAGGTCTCTGGGGCCAACGTCCTGACTTTC
-	-	TRBV9	TRBJ1-2	CASRGVDGYTF	TGTGCCAGCCGTGGGGTTGATGGCTACACCTTC
TRBD2	-	TRBV4-2	TRBJ2-3	CASSQVPSGITDTQYF	TGTGCCAGCAGCCAAGTGCCTAGCGGAATCACAGATACGCAGTATTTT
-	-	TRBV6-5	TRBJ2-6	CASSYSGANVLTF	TGTGCCAGCAGTTACTCTGGGGCCAACGTCCTGACTTTC
-	-	TRBV7-8	TRBJ1-1	CASSLAWGNTEAFF	TGTGCCAGCAGCTTAGCGTGGGGGAACACTGAAGCTTTCTTT
TRBD2	-	TRBV5-6	TRBJ2-1	CASSMGDGREDLF	TGTGCCAGCAGCATGGGGGACGGGCGGGAGGACCTCTTC
-	-	TRBV28	TRBJ1-4	CASSNRYPSPNEKLFF	TGTGCCAGCAGTAACCGCTACCCCAGCCCTAATGAAAAACTGTTTTTT
TRBD2	-	TRBV9	TRBJ2-3	CASSVTGTRNTDTQYF	TGTGCCAGCAGCGTGACCGGGACTAGAAACACAGATACGCAGTATTTT
TRBD1	-	TRBV5-6	TRBJ1-2	CASSWGQGKGGYTF	TGTGCCAGCAGCTGGGGACAGGGGAAAGGAGGCTACACCTTC
-	-	TRBV2	TRBJ2-1	CASIGGPTFNEQFF	TGTGCCAGCATTGGGGGACCTACATTTAATGAGCAGTTCTTC
TRBD2	-	TRBV28	TRBJ2-7	CASTPLGGQDEQYF	TGTGCCAGCACCCCGTTGGGAGGGCAGGACGAGCAGTACTTC
TRBD2	-	TRBV4-1	TRBJ2-1	CASSQVVAGVGNEQFF	TGCGCCAGCAGCCAAGTGGTAGCGGGAGTTGGGAATGAGCAGTTCTTC
-	-	TRBV7-2	TRBJ2-5	CASSLVRVLAETQYF	TGTGCCAGCAGCTTAGTTCGGGTCCTTGCGGAGACCCAGTACTTC
-	-	TRBV4-1	TRBJ2-2	CASSQYSSGELFF	TGCGCCAGCAGCCAATATTCCTCCGGGGAGCTGTTTTTT
-	-	TRBV21-1	TRBJ2-7	CASSKGQGQGNLYEQYF	TGTGCCAGCAGCAAAGGGCAGGGACAGGGAAACCTCTACGAGCAGTACTTC
-	-	TRBV9	TRBJ2-1	CASSAFDNEQFF	TGTGCCAGCAGCGCCTTTGACAATGAGCAGTTCTTC
-	once	TRBV6-5	TRBJ2-7	CASSYGTAEQYF	TGTGCCAGCAGTTACGGGACTGCGGAGCAGTACTTC